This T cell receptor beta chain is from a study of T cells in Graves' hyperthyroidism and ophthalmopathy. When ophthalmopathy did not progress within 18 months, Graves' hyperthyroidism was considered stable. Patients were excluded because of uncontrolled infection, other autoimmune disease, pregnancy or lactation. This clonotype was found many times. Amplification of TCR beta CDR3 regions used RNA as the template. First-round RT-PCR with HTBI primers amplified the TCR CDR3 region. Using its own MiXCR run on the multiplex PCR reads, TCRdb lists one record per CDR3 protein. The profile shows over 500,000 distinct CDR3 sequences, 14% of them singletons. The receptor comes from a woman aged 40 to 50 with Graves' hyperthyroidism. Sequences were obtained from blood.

CDR3 loop: CASSPGQGGKNIQYF. CDR3 nucleotide sequence: TGTGCCAGCAGCCCTGGACAGGGAGGCAAAAACATTCAGTACTTC. The chain combines TRBV28 with TRBJ2-4; the match to TRBD1 covers 8 bases. This CDR3 contains 15 residues. The junction had 7 bases not matched to a gene; V was cut back by 6 bases and J by 3 bases. Germline assignment: CDR1 MDHEN and CDR2 SYDVKM.